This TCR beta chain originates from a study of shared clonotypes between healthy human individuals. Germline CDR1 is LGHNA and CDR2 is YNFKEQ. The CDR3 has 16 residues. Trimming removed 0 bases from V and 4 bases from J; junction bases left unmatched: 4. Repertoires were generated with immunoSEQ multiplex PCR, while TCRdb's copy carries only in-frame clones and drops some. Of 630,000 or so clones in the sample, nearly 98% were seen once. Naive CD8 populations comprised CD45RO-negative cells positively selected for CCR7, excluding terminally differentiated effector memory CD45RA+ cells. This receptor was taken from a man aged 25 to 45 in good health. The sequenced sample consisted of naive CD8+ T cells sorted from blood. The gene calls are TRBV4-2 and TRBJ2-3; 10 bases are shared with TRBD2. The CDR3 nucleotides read TGTGCCAGCAGCCAAGATCCAGCGGGAGGGGCAGATACGCAGTATTTT. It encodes CASSQDPAGGADTQYF.